This T cell receptor beta chain came from a study of cytomegalovirus exposure and HLA in healthy donors. Here immunoSEQ multiplex PCR was the method, and the copy in TCRdb shows in-frame clones only, minus some. This repertoire shows roughly 48,000 clones, approximately 88% found once; its top ten account for approximately 6.4%. In the case of this clone: Its antigen is still unknown.

Study findings and constraints: Investigators reported 164 TCR beta chains as tied to cytomegalovirus. Reports indicated that the classifier achieved high specificity and sensitivity in diagnosing cytomegalovirus status.

Trimming took off 6 bases at V and 2 bases at J, with 9 bases between the two ends. Looked up from germline, CDR1 is MNHEY and CDR2 is SMNVEV (reference sequence). This CDR3 comprises 13 residues. Material: PBMCs. The rearrangement links TRBV27 to TRBJ2-3; D is unclear. This receptor was identified in a woman in her twenties or thirties in good health and CMV-seronegative. The DNA for the CDR3 is TGTGCCAGCAGCATGGCGGACACAGATACGCAGTATTTT. Protein sequence: CASSMADTDTQYF.